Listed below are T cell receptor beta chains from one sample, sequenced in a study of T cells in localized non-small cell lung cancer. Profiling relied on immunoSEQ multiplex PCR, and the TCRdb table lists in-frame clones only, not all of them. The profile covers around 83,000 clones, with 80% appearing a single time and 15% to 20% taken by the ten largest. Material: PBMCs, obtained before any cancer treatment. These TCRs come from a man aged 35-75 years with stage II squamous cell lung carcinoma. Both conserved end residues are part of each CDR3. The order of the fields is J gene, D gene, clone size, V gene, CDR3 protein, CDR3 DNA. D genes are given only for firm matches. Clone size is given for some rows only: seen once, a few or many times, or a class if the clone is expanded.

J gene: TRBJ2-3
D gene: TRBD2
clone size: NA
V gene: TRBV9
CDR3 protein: CASSERAKAGGPSDTQYF
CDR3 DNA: TGTGCCAGCAGCGAGAGAGCAAAAGCGGGGGGGCCATCAGATACGCAGTATTTT

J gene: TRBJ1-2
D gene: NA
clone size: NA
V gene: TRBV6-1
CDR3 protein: CASSGGWNYGYTF
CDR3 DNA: TGTGCCAGCAGCGGAGGGTGGAACTATGGCTACACCTTC

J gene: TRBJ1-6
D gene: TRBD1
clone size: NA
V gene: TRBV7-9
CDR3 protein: CASSEQGFATPLHF
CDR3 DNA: TGTGCCAGCAGCGAACAGGGGTTCGCGACACCCCTCCACTTT

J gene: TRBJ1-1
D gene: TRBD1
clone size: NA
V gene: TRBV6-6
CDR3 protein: CASRMTGPTEAFF
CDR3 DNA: TGTGCCAGCAGGATGACAGGGCCCACTGAAGCTTTCTTT

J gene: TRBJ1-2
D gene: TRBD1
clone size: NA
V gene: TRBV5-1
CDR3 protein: CASSMTGTGYGYTF
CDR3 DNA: TGCGCCAGCAGCATGACAGGGACCGGCTATGGCTACACCTTC

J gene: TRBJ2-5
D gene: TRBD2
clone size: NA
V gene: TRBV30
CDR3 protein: CAWSLTGTSGQETQYF
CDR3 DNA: TGTGCCTGGAGTTTAACCGGGACTAGCGGCCAAGAGACCCAGTACTTC

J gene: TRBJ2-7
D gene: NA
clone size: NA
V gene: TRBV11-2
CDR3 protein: CASSPDRTSTYEQYF
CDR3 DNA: TGTGCCAGCAGCCCAGACCGGACAAGCACCTACGAGCAGTACTTC

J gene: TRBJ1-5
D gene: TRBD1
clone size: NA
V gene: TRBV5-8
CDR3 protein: CASSLKGQWSNQPQHF
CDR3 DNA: TGTGCCAGCAGCCTAAAGGGACAGTGGAGCAATCAGCCCCAGCATTTT

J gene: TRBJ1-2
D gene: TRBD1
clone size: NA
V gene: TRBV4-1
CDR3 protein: CASSQVAGGLNYGYTF
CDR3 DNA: TGCGCCAGCAGCCAAGTCGCAGGGGGCCTAAACTATGGCTACACCTTC

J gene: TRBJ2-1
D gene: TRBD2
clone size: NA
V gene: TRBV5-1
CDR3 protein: CASSLATAGGRSEQFF
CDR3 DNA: TGCGCCAGCAGCTTGGCCACGGCGGGAGGGCGGTCTGAGCAGTTCTTC

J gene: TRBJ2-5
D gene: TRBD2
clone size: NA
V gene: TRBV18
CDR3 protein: CASSPGLAETQYF
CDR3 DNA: TGTGCCAGCTCACCGGGACTAGCGGAGACCCAGTACTTC

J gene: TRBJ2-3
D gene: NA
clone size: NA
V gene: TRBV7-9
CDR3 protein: CASSLGGGSSTDTQYF
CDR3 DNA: TGTGCCAGCAGCTTAGGGGGCGGCTCTAGCACAGATACGCAGTATTTT

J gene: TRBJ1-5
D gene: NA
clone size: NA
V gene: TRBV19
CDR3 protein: CASSPRQERGQPQHF
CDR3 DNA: TGTGCCAGTAGTCCGAGACAGGAGAGAGGCCAGCCCCAGCATTTT

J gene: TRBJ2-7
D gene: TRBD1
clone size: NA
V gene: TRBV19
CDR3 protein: CASSIAGQAPYEQYF
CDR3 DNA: TGTGCCAGTAGTATAGCGGGACAGGCCCCCTACGAGCAGTACTTC

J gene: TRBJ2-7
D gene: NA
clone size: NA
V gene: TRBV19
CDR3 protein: CASSAFGAYEQYF
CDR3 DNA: TGTGCCAGTTCCGCCTTTGGGGCCTACGAGCAGTACTTC

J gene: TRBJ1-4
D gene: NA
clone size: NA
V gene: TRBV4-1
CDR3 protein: CASSPGATRREKLFF
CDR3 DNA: TGCGCCAGCAGCCCCGGCGCGACCCGACGGGAAAAACTGTTTTTT

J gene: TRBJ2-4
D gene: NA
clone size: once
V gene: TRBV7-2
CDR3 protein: CASSETTTWNIQYF
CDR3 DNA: TGTGCCAGCAGCGAAACGACTACTTGGAACATTCAGTACTTC

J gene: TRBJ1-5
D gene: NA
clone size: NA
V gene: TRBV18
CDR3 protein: CASPPVAGTFAPQHF
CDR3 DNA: TGTGCCAGCCCGCCCGTGGCAGGAACCTTCGCGCCCCAGCATTTT